This T cell receptor (beta chain) was sequenced in a study of T cell responses to AZD1222 COVID-19 vaccine. Study-level background: Samples with a second dose at about 4 or about 12 weeks were pooled together. General study results and limits: Regions 160-218 and 743-854 held dominance among vaccine-associated CD4 TCRs, which spanned spike. Reportedly, nearly half of unique spike TCRs recognized epitopes outside B.1.351/B.1.1.7 mutations. Donors, mostly white British, included more females; clonal diversity was possibly underestimated.

Some clones are missing from TCRdb's copy, which holds only in-frame ones; the method was immunoSEQ multiplex PCR. Here the sample spans around 130,000 clones, approximately 86% being singletons. Trimming pared 0 bases from V and 0 bases from J, leaving 15 bases between. The CDR3 is made up of 17 amino acids. Germline lookup yields CDR1 SGHRS and CDR2 YFSETQ. For this clone: Its specificity is not known.

Specimen: peripheral blood, collected on day 0 of AZD1222 vaccination. The V call is TRBV5-1, the J call TRBJ1-1; D is uncertain. The TCR sequence derives from an adult in good health. The CDR3 sequence: CASSLAASTALNTEAFF. CDR3 DNA: TGCGCCAGCAGCTTGGCCGCATCTACGGCCTTGAACACTGAAGCTTTCTTT.